What follows is one T cell receptor beta chain and its context. What it binds is not known. Since a much larger clone is just one base distant, this may be a read error. V was pared by 7 bases and J by 0 bases, with 13 bases between. Germline loops: CDR1 MNHEY, CDR2 SMNVEV (reference sequence). The CDR3 covers 15 residues. The source of the sample is a study of glioma-infiltrating T cells. TCR alpha and beta CDR3 regions were amplified from RNA using iRepertoire nested multiplex PCR. TCRdb re-derived calls from the multiplex PCR reads in MiXCR, one entry per CDR3 protein. Among approximately 400,000 distinct CDR3 sequences, 41% were seen once, and the ten largest hold approximately 12%. Notes on the study in general: Patients with low tissue-blood divergence carried a signature set of shared blood CDR3 motifs. Above-expected tissue-blood divergence occurred in all gliomas, most in low-grade ones.

The clonotype was recovered from a human donor with low-grade glioma or glioblastoma, undergoing nonglioma brain surgery, or in good health (not recorded which). The material sequenced was glioma tissue, nonneoplastic brain tissue, or PBMCs (not recorded which). The V gene is TRBV27, the J gene TRBJ2-1, with D hard to call. For the CDR3, the DNA is TGTGCCAGCACCTCGGCGGCCTCCTCCTACAATGAGCAGTTCTTC. It translates to CASTSAASSYNEQFF.